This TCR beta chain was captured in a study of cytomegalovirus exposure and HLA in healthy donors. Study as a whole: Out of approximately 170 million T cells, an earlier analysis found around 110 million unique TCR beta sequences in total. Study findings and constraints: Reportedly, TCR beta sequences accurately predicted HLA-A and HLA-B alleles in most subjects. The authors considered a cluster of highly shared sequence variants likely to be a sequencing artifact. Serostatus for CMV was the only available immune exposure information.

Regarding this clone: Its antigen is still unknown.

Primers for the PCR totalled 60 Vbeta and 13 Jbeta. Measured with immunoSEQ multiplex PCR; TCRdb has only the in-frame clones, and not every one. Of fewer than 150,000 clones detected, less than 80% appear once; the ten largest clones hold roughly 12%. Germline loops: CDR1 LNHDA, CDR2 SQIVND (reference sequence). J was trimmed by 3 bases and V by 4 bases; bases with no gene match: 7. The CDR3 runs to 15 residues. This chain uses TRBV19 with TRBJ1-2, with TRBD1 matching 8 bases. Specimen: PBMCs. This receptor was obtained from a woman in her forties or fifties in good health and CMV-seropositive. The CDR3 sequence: CASSTRQGQDYGYTF. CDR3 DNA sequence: TGTGCCAGTAGTACACGACAGGGGCAAGACTATGGCTACACCTTC.